The sequence of this TCR beta chain was determined in a study of T-cell reconstitution after alpha-beta-depleted transplantation in children. V dropped 6 bases and J dropped 9; count of bases not matched to a gene: 14. CDR1 and CDR2 (germline): ENHRY, SYGVKD. The CDR3 sequence is 16 residues long. The library targeted TCRbeta and was prepared with unique molecular identifiers. Each CDR3 protein is one row after TCRdb ran MiXCR on the PCR reads. The repertoire holds some 500,000 distinct CDR3 sequences, 32% seen once, with 2% to 2.5% in the top ten. The V call is TRBV10-3, the J call TRBJ2-1, with TRBD2 matching 10 bases. The sequence was collected from a human donor who donated a stem cell graft to a child with aplastic anemia. The sequences come from PBMCs from the stem cell graft donor, collected from the stem cell graft. CDR3 sequence: CAIRTEVLAGAGEQFF. CDR3 in DNA: TGTGCCATCAGGACTGAAGTCCTAGCGGGAGCCGGTGAGCAGTTCTTC.